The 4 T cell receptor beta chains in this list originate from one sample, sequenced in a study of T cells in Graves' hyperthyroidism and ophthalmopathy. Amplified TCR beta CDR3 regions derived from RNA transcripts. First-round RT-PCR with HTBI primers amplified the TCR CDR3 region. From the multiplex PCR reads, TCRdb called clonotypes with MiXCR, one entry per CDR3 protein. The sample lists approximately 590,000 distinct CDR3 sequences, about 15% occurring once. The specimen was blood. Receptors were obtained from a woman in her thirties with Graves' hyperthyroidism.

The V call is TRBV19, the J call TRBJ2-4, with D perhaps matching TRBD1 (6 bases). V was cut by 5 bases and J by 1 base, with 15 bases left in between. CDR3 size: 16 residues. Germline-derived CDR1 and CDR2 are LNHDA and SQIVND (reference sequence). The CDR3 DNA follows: TGTGCCAGTAGTCCTTACAGGGAATGGGCCAAAAACATTCAGTACTTC. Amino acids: CASSPYREWAKNIQYF.

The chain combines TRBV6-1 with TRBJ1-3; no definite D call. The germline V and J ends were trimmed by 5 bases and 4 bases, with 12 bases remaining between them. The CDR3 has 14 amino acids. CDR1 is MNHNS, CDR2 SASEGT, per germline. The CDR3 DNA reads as TGTGCCAGCAGTTACAGCGGGATCGGAAACACCATATATTTT. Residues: CASSYSGIGNTIYF.

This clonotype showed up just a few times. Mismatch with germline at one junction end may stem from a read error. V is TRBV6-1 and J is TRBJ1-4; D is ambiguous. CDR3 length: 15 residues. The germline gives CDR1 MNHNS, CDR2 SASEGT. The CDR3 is CASSEFSSTNEKLFF. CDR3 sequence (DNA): TGTGCTAGCAGTGAATTTTCATCAACTAATGAAAAACTGTTTTTT.

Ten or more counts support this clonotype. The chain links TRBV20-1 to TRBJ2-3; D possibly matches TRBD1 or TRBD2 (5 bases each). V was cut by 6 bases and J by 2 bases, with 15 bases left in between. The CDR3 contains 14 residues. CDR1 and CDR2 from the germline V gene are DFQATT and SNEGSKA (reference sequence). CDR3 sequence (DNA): TGCAGTGCCCCAGCGGACACCCCCACAGATACGCAGTATTTT. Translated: CSAPADTPTDTQYF.